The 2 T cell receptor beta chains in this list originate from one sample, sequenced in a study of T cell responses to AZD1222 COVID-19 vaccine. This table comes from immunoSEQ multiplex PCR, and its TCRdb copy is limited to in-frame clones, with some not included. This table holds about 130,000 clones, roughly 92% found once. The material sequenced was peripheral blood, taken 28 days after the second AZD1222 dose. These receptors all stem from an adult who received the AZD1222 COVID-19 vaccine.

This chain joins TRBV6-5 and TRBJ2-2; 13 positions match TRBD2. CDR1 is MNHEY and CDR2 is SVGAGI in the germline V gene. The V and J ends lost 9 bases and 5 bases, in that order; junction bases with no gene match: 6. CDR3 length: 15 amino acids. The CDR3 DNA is TGTGCCAGTAGGACTAGCGGGAGCGGTACCGGGGAGCTGTTTTTT. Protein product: CASRTSGSGTGELFF.

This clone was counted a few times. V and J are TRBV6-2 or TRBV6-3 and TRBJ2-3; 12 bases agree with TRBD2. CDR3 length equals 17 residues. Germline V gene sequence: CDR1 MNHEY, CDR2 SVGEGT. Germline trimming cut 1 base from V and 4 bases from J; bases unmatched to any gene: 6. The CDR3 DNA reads TGTGCCAGCAGTTACTATAGGACTAGCGGGGCAGCAGATACGCAGTATTTT. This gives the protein CASSYYRTSGAADTQYF.